The 21 T cell receptor beta chains listed next were all sequenced from one sample in a study of human T cells and chemical hapten exposure. Time point noted: patch test 1, 2 weeks after DPC sensitization. The sample's treatment: therapeutic diphenylcyclopropenone sensitization with weekly scalp DPC. TCRdb reprocessed the RACE reads via MiXCR and lists one record per CDR3 protein. Among approximately 90,000 distinct CDR3 sequences listed, approximately 10% were seen once. The material was whole blood, obtained in connection with sensitization to the hapten diphenylcyclopropenone (DPC). The receptor set was obtained from a man aged 40-50 years with alopecia areata. Some clones in this sample may be carry-over from other donors' samples.

This clonotype turned up a few times. The chain links TRBV27 to TRBJ2-2; TRBD2 matches 7 bases. V gave up 3 bases and J gave up 6 bases; unmatched junction bases: 4. The CDR3 loop spans 14 amino acids. CDR1 is MNHEY, CDR2 SMNVEV, per germline (reference sequence). CDR3 in amino acids: CASSFLAGAGELFF. DNA of the CDR3: TGTGCCAGCAGTTTTTTAGCGGGCGCCGGGGAGCTGTTTTTT.

This clonotype has at least ten counts. The chain is built from TRBV6-5 and TRBJ1-6, with 11 positions matching TRBD1. The germline gives CDR1 MNHEY, CDR2 SVGAGI. The V segment lost 6 bases and the J segment 6 bases; nucleotides outside the gene matches: 7. The CDR3 contains 16 residues. CDR3 DNA: TGTGCCAGCAGCCACGGACAGGGGGCATCTAATTCACCCCTCCACTTT. This codes for CASSHGQGASNSPLHF.

The chain employs TRBV28 and TRBJ2-1, with 12 bases aligning to TRBD2. Trimming removed 7 bases from V and 10 bases from J; junction bases left unmatched: 5. The CDR3 totals 13 residues. The germline gives CDR1 MDHEN, CDR2 SYDVKM. The CDR3 region is CASTFLAGGEQFF. The CDR3 DNA follows: TGTGCCAGCACCTTTCTAGCGGGAGGGGAGCAGTTCTTC.

This clonotype turned up a few times. CDR3 residues: CASSGQNPGNEQFF. DNA for the CDR3: TGCGCCAGCAGCGGACAGAATCCAGGAAATGAGCAGTTCTTC. The rearrangement links TRBV5-1 to TRBJ2-1, with a weak D call TRBD1 (6 bases). This CDR3 has 14 residues. The germline V gene has CDR1 SGHRS and CDR2 YFSETQ. With 4 bases removed from V and 7 bases from J, the gap between germline ends came to 15 bases. Full variable domain (rest looked up from reference TRBV5-1 and TRBJ2-1): KAGVTQTPRYLIKTRGQQVTLSCSPISGHRSVSWYQQTPGQGLQFLFEYFSETQRNKGNFPGRFSGRQFSNSRSEMNVSTLELGDSALYLCASSGQNPGNEQFFGPGTRLTVL.

This clonotype appeared a few times. The V call is TRBV13, the J call TRBJ2-7; D is possibly TRBD2 (7 bases). The V end lost 1 base, the J end lost 1 base, and 11 bases lay between the germline ends. There are 15 residues in the CDR3. CDR1 and CDR2 (germline): PRHDT, FYEKMQ (reference sequence). In DNA, the CDR3 is TGTGCCAGCAGCTTAGATGGGGGGGCTTCCTACGAGCAGTACGTC. The encoded protein is CASSLDGGASYEQYV.

The genes are TRBV19 and TRBJ2-1; 15 nucleotides match TRBD2. After removal of 7 bases from V and 7 bases from J, the junction contained 8 bases not matched to a gene. Germline V gene data show CDR1 as LNHDA and CDR2 as SQIVND (reference sequence). The CDR3 contains 16 residues. This CDR3 is CASTPGGTSGRNEQFF. The CDR3 bases are TGTGCCAGTACCCCTGGGGGGACTAGCGGGAGGAATGAGCAGTTCTTC.

This clonotype appeared a few times. J is TRBJ2-5 and V is TRBV5-4; 11 bases fit TRBD1. With V trimmed by 4 bases and J by 3 bases, 5 bases remained unmatched. Germline V CDR1 and CDR2: SGHNT, YYREEE (reference sequence). The CDR3 loop spans 15 amino acids. CDR3 sequence reads: CASSRGQGGKETQYF. CDR3 in DNA: TGTGCCAGCAGCAGGGGACAGGGGGGAAAAGAGACCCAGTACTTC.

This clonotype has at least ten counts. This chain joins TRBV6-5 and TRBJ1-4, with D unclear. The CDR3 is made up of 15 amino acids. CDR1 and CDR2 (germline): MNHEY, SVGAGI. The V and J ends lost 0 bases and 0 bases respectively, with 5 bases between them. The DNA of the CDR3 is TGTGCCAGCAGTTACTCGGAAGCAACTAATGAAAAACTGTTTTTT. Its protein is CASSYSEATNEKLFF.

The J gene is TRBJ1-1, the V gene TRBV19, with D possibly matching TRBD1 (5 bases). Germline V lookup: CDR1 LNHDA, CDR2 SQIVND (reference sequence). CDR3 length: 15 residues. V dropped 5 bases and J dropped 9 bases, with 22 bases sitting between them. CDR3 coding DNA: TGTGCCAGTAGTCCACGTCCGTTAGAATCAGGGAAAGCTTTCTTT. It translates to CASSPRPLESGKAFF.

A few counts support this clonotype. The V and J genes are TRBV30 and TRBJ2-5; D gene ambiguous. Germline V gene lookup returns CDR1 GTSNPN and CDR2 SVGIG (reference sequence). V was shortened by 2 bases and J by 1 base, with 8 bases between the two germline ends. CDR3 length: 13 amino acids. The CDR3 region has the DNA TGTGCCTGGAGTACCGGCAGCCAAGAGACCCAGTACTTC. Its protein product is CAWSTGSQETQYF.

In its sample, this clonotype was seen a few times. The chain uses TRBV6-1 and TRBJ2-3; 7 nucleotides line up with TRBD2. This CDR3 comprises 16 residues. Germline V gene lookup returns CDR1 MNHNS and CDR2 SASEGT. V was pared by 3 bases and J by 0 bases, with 6 bases of the junction left unmatched. The CDR3: CASSEGVAGSTDTQYF. The DNA of the CDR3 is TGTGCCAGCAGTGAGGGGGTAGCGGGCAGCACAGATACGCAGTATTTT.

This clonotype was picked up many times. The V gene is TRBV7-2, the J gene TRBJ1-5; D is unclear. The CDR3 is 13 residues long. V was clipped by 5 bases and J by 3 bases, with 8 bases between them. Per germline, CDR1 SGHTA and CDR2 FQGNSA. The CDR3 bases are TGTGCCAGCAGCGGTAGTTACAATCAGCCCCAGCATTTT. It is translated as CASSGSYNQPQHF.

There are a few counts of this clonotype. This chain connects TRBV12-3 or TRBV12-4 to TRBJ1-1, with D possibly TRBD1 on 6 matching bases. The germline V and J ends were trimmed by 3 bases and 4 bases, with 9 bases remaining between them. CDR3 length equals 13 residues. CDR3 nucleotide sequence: TGTGCCAGCAGTTTTATGGGGGCCACTGAAGCTTTCTTT. Its translation is CASSFMGATEAFF.

This clonotype was detected many times. This sequence joins TRBV11-2 and TRBJ2-3; perhaps TRBD2 as D (5 bases). Germline-derived CDR1 and CDR2 are SGHAT and FQNNGV. This CDR3 spans 15 amino acids. V was trimmed by 1 base and J by 2 bases, leaving 10 bases between them. The CDR3, as DNA: TGTGCCAGCAGCTTAGTAGGCGGGTACACAGATACGCAGTATTTT. It codes for CASSLVGGYTDTQYF.

At least ten counts were recorded for this clonotype. The rearrangement links TRBV9 to TRBJ1-4; unclear D gene. Between the trimmed V and J ends, which lost 2 bases and 8 bases, there was a span of 16 bases. The germline V gene encodes CDR1 SGDLS and CDR2 YYNGEE. The CDR3 covers 15 residues. The CDR3: CASSVLEGSGEKLFF. The CDR3 coding sequence is TGTGCCAGCAGCGTCCTGGAGGGCAGTGGAGAAAAACTGTTTTTT.

In this sample, this clonotype turned up a few times. The CDR3 region has the DNA TGTGCCAGCAGCATAAGGGACAAGAAAAACATTCAGTACTTC. Its protein product is CASSIRDKKNIQYF. This chain connects TRBV7-2 to TRBJ2-4, with D possibly matching TRBD1 (6 bases). The CDR3 has 14 amino acids. Trimming took 5 bases from V and 4 from J, leaving 12 bases between them. Germline V gene lookup returns CDR1 SGHTA and CDR2 FQGNSA.

This clonotype was picked up a small number of times. This chain connects TRBV9 to TRBJ2-5; no clear D. Trimming removed 1 base at V and 1 base at J, with 11 bases between. From germline, CDR1 is SGDLS and CDR2 YYNGEE. CDR3 length: 15 amino acids. In nucleotides, the CDR3 is TGTGCCAGCAGCGTACTGCCTCAACCCCAAGAGACCCAGTACTTC. It codes for CASSVLPQPQETQYF.

This clonotype was detected only a few times. V usage is TRBV6-5 and J usage is TRBJ2-2; D might be TRBD2 (6 bases). Germline values: CDR1 MNHEY, CDR2 SVGAGI. Trimming pared 5 bases from V and 8 bases from J, leaving 27 bases between. The CDR3 spans 18 residues. The chain's CDR3 is CASSREGLRTTRSGELFF. The CDR3 nucleotides are TGTGCCAGCAGTCGGGAAGGCCTTCGGACTACTCGGTCAGGGGAGCTGTTTTTT.

This clonotype has a handful of counts. The chain uses TRBV18 and TRBJ1-3, with D tentatively TRBD1 (5 bases). The CDR3 covers 16 residues. Trimming stripped 1 base from V and 2 bases from J, with 12 bases between. Looked up from germline, CDR1 is KGHSH and CDR2 is LQKENI. The CDR3 loop is CASSPLQGNPGNTIYF. Here the CDR3 DNA reads TGTGCCAGCTCACCACTTCAGGGAAACCCTGGAAACACCATATATTTT.

This clonotype was observed a handful of times. The gene calls are TRBV20-1 and TRBJ1-4, with D maybe TRBD1 (5 bases). The CDR3 is 14 residues long. The germline CDR1 and CDR2 sequences are DFQATT and SNEGSKA (reference sequence). V was pared by 1 base and J by 6 bases, with 12 bases between. In DNA, the CDR3 is TGCAGTGCTAGAGCGGGGGACGGGCATGAAAAACTGTTTTTT. This sequence encodes CSARAGDGHEKLFF.

In this sample, this clonotype turned up many times. The genes are TRBV6-1 and TRBJ1-1, with D unclear. The germline V and J ends were trimmed by 10 bases and 3 bases, with 12 bases remaining between them. Germline CDR1 is MNHNS and CDR2 is SASEGT. This CDR3 is 12 amino acids long. The chain's CDR3 is CATMLSDTEAFF. DNA for the CDR3: TGTGCCACCATGCTTAGCGACACTGAAGCTTTCTTT.